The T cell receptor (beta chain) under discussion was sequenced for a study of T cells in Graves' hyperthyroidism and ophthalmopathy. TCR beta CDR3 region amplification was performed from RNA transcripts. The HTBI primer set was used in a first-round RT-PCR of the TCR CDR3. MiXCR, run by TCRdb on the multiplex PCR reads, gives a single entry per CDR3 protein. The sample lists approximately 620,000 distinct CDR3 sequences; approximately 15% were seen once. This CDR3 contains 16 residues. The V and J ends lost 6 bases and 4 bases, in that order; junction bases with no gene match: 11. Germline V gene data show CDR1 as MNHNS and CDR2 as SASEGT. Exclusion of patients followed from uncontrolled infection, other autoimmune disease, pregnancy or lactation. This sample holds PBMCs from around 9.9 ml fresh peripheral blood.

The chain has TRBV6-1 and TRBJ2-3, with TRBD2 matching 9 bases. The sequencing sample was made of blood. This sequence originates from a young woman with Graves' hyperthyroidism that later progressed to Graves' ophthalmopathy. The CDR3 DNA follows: TGTGCCAGCAGCGTCCGTATAGCGGGAGCCCCAGATACGCAGTATTTT. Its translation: CASSVRIAGAPDTQYF.